Each of the 5 T cell receptor beta chains below was sequenced from the same sample in a study of Ad26.COV2.S vaccination and SARS-CoV-2 variants (dated by TCRdb to the early 2020s). The sample's treatment or condition label is to be understood as: roughly 20 received Ad26.COV2.S at low or high dose, single or two shots; about 5 received placebo; per-sample allocation not given. Repertoires of vaccine and placebo recipients were sequenced from samples collected on day 63 after the first injection. The library relied on the immunoSEQ multiplex PCR assay. TCRdb holds this immuneACCESS table with in-frame rearrangements only. Some clones are missing; in checked studies, unresolved V genes explain under half, and the rest has no known cause. The sample includes a few hundred thousand clones, with about four fifths observed a single time. 7% to 9.5% of the sample is held by the ten biggest clonotypes.

The specimen comprised peripheral blood, sampled in a trial of Ad26.COV2.S vaccine versus placebo. These receptors originate from a person aged 18 to 59 who received the Ad26.COV2.S COVID-19 vaccine or a placebo.

A word on this clone: The same CDR3 can be traced to other DNA sequences in this sample. The chain recombines TRBV11-3 with TRBJ2-3; D gene unclear. Germline CDR1 is SGHNT and CDR2 is YENEEA. V was shortened by 5 bases and J by 5 bases, with 8 bases between the two germline ends. The CDR3 has 12 residues. In DNA form, the CDR3 reads TGTGCCAGCAGCCCCGCGAGAGATACGCAGTATTTT. This codes for CASSPARDTQYF.

This clone turned up a few times. This chain connects TRBV18 to TRBJ2-3; TRBD1 matches 9 bases. V lost 4 bases to trimming and J lost 8 bases; unmatched junction nucleotides: 10. The CDR3 totals 15 residues. Per germline, CDR1 KGHSH and CDR2 LQKENI. CDR3 region: CASSLGQGTHGTQYF. The CDR3 coding sequence is TGTGCCAGCTCACTCGGACAGGGGACCCATGGTACGCAGTATTTT.

In its sample, this clone was seen a few times. The chain joins TRBV10-2 to TRBJ1-1; the match to TRBD1 covers 9 bases. Germline-derived CDR1 and CDR2 are WSHSY and SAAADI. The CDR3 loop spans 15 amino acids. The J segment lost 4 bases and the V segment lost 7 bases, leaving 10 bases of the junction unmatched. In DNA form, the CDR3 reads TGCGCCAGCAAAGAAACAGGGGGCACAAGCACTGAAGCTTTCTTT. Translated: CASKETGGTSTEAFF.

The chain recombines TRBV12-3 or TRBV12-4 with TRBJ2-7, with a weak D call TRBD2 (6 bases). With 7 bases removed from V and 6 bases from J, the gap between germline ends came to 10 bases. The CDR3 has 11 amino acids. CDR3 in amino acids: CASMVGLEQYF. CDR3 coding DNA: TGTGCCAGCATGGTGGGACTCGAGCAGTACTTC.

This chain uses TRBV9 with TRBJ2-4; TRBD2 matches at 7 bases. Trimming cost V 0 bases and J 1 base; bases outside gene matches: 4. The germline gives CDR1 SGDLS, CDR2 YYNGEE. CDR3 length: 16 residues. CDR3 bases: TGTGCCAGCAGCGTAGGGGAGGGTAGGGCCAAAAACATTCAGTACTTC. Its translation: CASSVGEGRAKNIQYF. The full variable domain, its missing parts supplied by reference TRBV9 and TRBJ2-4, is DSGVTQTPKHLITATGQRVTLRCSPRSGDLSVYWYQQSLDQGLQFLIQYYNGEERAKGNILERFSAQQFPDLHSELNLSSLELGDSALYFCASSVGEGRAKNIQYFGAGTRLSVL.